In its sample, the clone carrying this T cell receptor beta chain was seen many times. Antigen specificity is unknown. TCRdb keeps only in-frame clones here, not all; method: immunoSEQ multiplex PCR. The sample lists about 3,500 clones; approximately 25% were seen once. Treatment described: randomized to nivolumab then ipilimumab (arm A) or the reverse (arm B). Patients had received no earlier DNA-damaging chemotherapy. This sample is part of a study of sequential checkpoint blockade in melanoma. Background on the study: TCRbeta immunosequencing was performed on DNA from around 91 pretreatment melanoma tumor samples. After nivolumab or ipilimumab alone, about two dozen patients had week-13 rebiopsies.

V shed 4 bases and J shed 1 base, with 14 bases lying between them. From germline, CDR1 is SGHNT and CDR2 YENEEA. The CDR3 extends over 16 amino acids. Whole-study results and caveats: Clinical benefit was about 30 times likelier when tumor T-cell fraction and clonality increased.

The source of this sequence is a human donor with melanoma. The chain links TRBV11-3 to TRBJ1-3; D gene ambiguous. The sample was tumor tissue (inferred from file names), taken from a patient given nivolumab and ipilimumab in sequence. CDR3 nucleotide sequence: TGTGCCAGCAGCTCCCACCCGCTCTCATCTGGAAACACCATATATTTT. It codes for CASSSHPLSSGNTIYF.